This TCR beta chain appears in the sequencing data of a study of graft-versus-host responses after intestinal transplantation. About the research overall: Following induction with anti-thymocyte globulin, all recipients were given tacrolimus and steroids for two to three years.

Here immunoSEQ multiplex PCR was the method, and the copy in TCRdb shows in-frame clones only, minus some. Counted here are over 20,000 clones, about half occurring once; the ten biggest clones make up about 0.9%. Study-wide points: GvH clones appeared in recipient marrow, some first in ileum or blood. The presence of high graft-versus-host to host-versus-graft clonal ratios in allografts characterized patients with graft-donor T cell macrochimerism.

CD4 and CD8 responders that proliferated in the reaction were FACS-sorted. Germline V lookup: CDR1 SGHDT, CDR2 YYEEEE. With 4 bases removed from V and 2 bases from J, the gap between germline ends came to 10 bases. This CDR3 contains 13 residues. The receptor was derived from a human patient who received an intestinal transplant. This specimen consisted of alloreactive CD4+ T cells from a mixed lymphocyte reaction culture, obtained before intestinal transplant. Subset given: CFSE-low proliferating T cells sorted from roughly six-day pre-transplant mixed lymphocyte reaction (GvH or HvG direction). The chain couples TRBV5-6 to TRBJ2-7; no clear D. This chain's CDR3 is CASSGGPAYEQYF. The CDR3 region has the DNA TGTGCCAGCAGCGGTGGCCCAGCCTACGAGCAGTACTTC.